This T cell receptor beta chain was identified in a study of cytomegalovirus exposure and HLA in healthy donors. Germline trimming cut 3 bases from V and 3 bases from J; bases unmatched to any gene: 11. Germline V CDR1 and CDR2: SGHTA, FQGNSA. This CDR3 comprises 16 residues. This PCR relied on a set of 60 Vbeta primers and 13 Jbeta primers. Method: immunoSEQ multiplex PCR; TCRdb's copy keeps in-frame clones and lacks some. The sample yields some 61,000 clones, 70% to 90% seen once. For this clone: What it recognizes is unknown.

Study findings and constraints: In all likelihood, a cluster of highly shared sequence variants was a sequencing artifact.

The TCR was taken from a human donor in good health. This chain connects TRBV7-2 to TRBJ2-7, with 7 positions matching TRBD2. Sequencing was performed on PBMCs. The CDR3 region has the DNA TGTGCCAGCAGCTTCGTGTCGACTAGCCCAAACTACGAGCAGTACTTC. This translates into CASSFVSTSPNYEQYF.